The 10 T cell receptor beta chains given below trace back to one sample, sequenced in a study of T-cell memory formation after mild COVID-19 (dated by TCRdb to the early 2020s). Library preparation was by 5' RACE. This sample was sequenced with an Illumina NovaSeq 6000. In-frame beta chains were kept once TCRdb had trimmed the public reads at Q25 with fastp and called clones with MiXCR. A single entry per CDR3 protein holds the most common genes and DNA from its merged rows. This sample lists 95,000 to 120,000 distinct CDR3 sequences; 18% were detected once. The ten top clones hold approximately 5.1% of the sample. Sample: PBMCs or a T cell subset sorted from them (not recorded which). The source is a man aged 18 to 29 who had mild COVID-19 (a few samples of this study predate the infection). The sample titles of this study are shuffled in the database, so cell type and time point are left out; the donor was told from shared clones.

The chain links TRBV4-3 to TRBJ2-3; D unclear. The V end was cut by 1 base, the J end by 2 bases, with 13 bases between. The CDR3 spans 16 residues. CDR1 is LGHNA, CDR2 YSLEER, per germline. CDR3 in amino acids: CASSQAPPPDTDTQYF. In DNA form, the CDR3 reads TGCGCCAGCAGCCAAGCTCCTCCTCCGGACACAGATACGCAGTATTTT.

This chain links TRBV7-2 with TRBJ2-1; D might be TRBD2 (6 bases). This CDR3 contains 16 residues. V lost 5 bases, J lost 6 bases, and 20 bases lay in between. The germline CDR1 and CDR2 sequences are SGHTA and FQGNSA. The CDR3 is CASSPSGSAGSNEQFF. As DNA, the CDR3 is TGTGCCAGCAGCCCTTCCGGCAGCGCCGGGAGCAATGAGCAGTTCTTC.

This clonotype showed up just a few times. The chain joins TRBV3-1 to TRBJ2-3; D is uncertain. The CDR3 sequence is 12 residues long. CDR1 is LGHDT, CDR2 YNNKEL, per germline (reference sequence). V dropped 2 bases and J dropped 4 bases, with 4 bases sitting between them. The CDR3 bases are TGTGCCAGCAGCCAACTTCCAGATACGCAGTATTTT. Protein sequence: CASSQLPDTQYF.

As DNA, the CDR3 is TGCGCCAGCAGCATGGGACAGGGGTTCTTGACTGAAGCTTTCTTT. This codes for CASSMGQGFLTEAFF. The chain couples TRBV5-1 to TRBJ1-1; 10 bases agree with TRBD1. Trimming cost V 4 bases and J 5 bases; bases outside gene matches: 8. Germline-derived CDR1 and CDR2 are SGHRS and YFSETQ. The CDR3 length is 15 residues. Combining the CDR3 with reference TRBV5-1 and TRBJ1-1 gives the whole variable domain KAGVTQTPRYLIKTRGQQVTLSCSPISGHRSVSWYQQTPGQGLQFLFEYFSETQRNKGNFPGRFSGRQFSNSRSEMNVSTLELGDSALYLCASSMGQGFLTEAFFGQGTRLTVV.

V gene TRBV12-5 combines with J gene TRBJ2-5; no firm D call. The CDR3 loop spans 14 amino acids. The V end was cut by 0 bases, the J end by 2 bases, with 7 bases between. CDR1 and CDR2 from the germline V gene are LGHNT and FRNRAP. CDR3 DNA sequence: TGTGCTAGTGGTTTGGTAGGTGGACAAGAGACCCAGTACTTC. It yields the protein CASGLVGGQETQYF.

The chain has TRBV7-9 and TRBJ1-6; tentatively, D is TRBD1 (5 bases). The CDR3 is 13 amino acids. Per the germline V gene, CDR1 is SEHNR and CDR2 is FQNEAQ (reference sequence). V lost 5 bases and J lost 8, with 10 bases in between. The CDR3 DNA sequence: TGTGCCAGCAGCCCAGGGTTGGATTCACCCCTCCACTTT. Translating gives CASSPGLDSPLHF.

This clonotype was picked up many times. The gene calls are TRBV12-3 or TRBV12-4 and TRBJ2-2; the D is unclear. CDR3 length: 14 amino acids. The V end lost 6 bases, the J end lost 3 bases, and 11 bases lay between the germline ends. The DNA of the CDR3 is TGTGCCAGCAGCCAACTGTTCGACACCGGGGAGCTGTTTTTT. Translation gives CASSQLFDTGELFF.

The CDR3 nucleotides are TGTGCCAGCAGAGGCCGCATATCCGGCTACACCTTC. As protein: CASRGRISGYTF. The genes are TRBV6-5 and TRBJ1-2, with D uncertain. V lost 6 bases and J 8 bases, leaving 13 bases between the germline ends. Germline loops: CDR1 MNHEY, CDR2 SVGAGI. The CDR3 covers 12 residues.

The gene calls are TRBV20-1 and TRBJ1-4; D ambiguous. This CDR3 comprises 10 residues. Germline V gene lookup returns CDR1 DFQATT and CDR2 SNEGSKA (reference sequence). Trimming took 6 bases from V and 10 from J, leaving 9 bases between them. This CDR3 reads CSAPRGKLFF. Written as DNA, the CDR3 is TGCAGTGCCCCCCGCGGAAAACTGTTTTTT.

This clonotype has only a few counts. The chain links TRBV4-1 to TRBJ1-1; the D is unclear. Trimming removed 0 bases from V and 1 base from J, with 6 bases in between. Per germline, CDR1 MGHRA and CDR2 YSYEKL. This CDR3 spans 14 amino acids. The CDR3: CASSQEPGNTEAFF. The CDR3 DNA is TGCGCCAGCAGCCAAGAACCCGGGAACACTGAAGCTTTCTTT.